This T cell receptor beta chain appears in the sequencing data of a study of T cells in Graves' hyperthyroidism and ophthalmopathy. General study findings and limits: Most expanded thyroid clonotypes above 0.001 also appeared in blood.

The table lists this clonotype with many counts. Its cognate antigen is unknown. Patients were excluded because of uncontrolled infection, other autoimmune disease, pregnancy or lactation. Regions amplified from RNA transcripts were the TCR beta CDR3 regions. With the HTBI primer set, the TCR CDR3 went through a first round of RT-PCR. TCRdb analysed the multiplex PCR reads with MiXCR anew, one entry per CDR3 protein. The sample shows around 400,000 distinct CDR3 sequences, around 15% of them seen only once. Per germline, CDR1 SGHAT and CDR2 FQNNGV. This CDR3 has 15 amino acids. Between the trimmed V and J ends, which lost 8 bases and 6 bases, there was a span of 22 bases.

The source material was blood. The chain combines TRBV11-2 with TRBJ2-5; the D call may be TRBD1 or TRBD2 (6 bases each). This sequence originates from a woman in her sixties with Graves' ophthalmopathy. CDR3 nucleotides: TGTGCCAGCTCCGCACAGGGAGGAAAGGGAAAGACCCAGTACTTC. Translated, it gives CASSAQGGKGKTQYF.